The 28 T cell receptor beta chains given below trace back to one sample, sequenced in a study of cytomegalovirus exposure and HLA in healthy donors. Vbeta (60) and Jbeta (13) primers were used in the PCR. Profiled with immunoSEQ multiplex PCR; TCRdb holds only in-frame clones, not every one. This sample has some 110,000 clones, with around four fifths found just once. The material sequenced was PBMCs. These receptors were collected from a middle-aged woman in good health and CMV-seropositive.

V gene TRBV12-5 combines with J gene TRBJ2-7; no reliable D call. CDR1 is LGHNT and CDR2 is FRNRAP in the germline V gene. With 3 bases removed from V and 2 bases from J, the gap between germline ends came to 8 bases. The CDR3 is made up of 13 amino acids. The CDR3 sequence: CASGLTAAYEQYF. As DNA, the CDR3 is TGTGCTAGTGGTTTAACAGCCGCCTACGAGCAGTACTTC.

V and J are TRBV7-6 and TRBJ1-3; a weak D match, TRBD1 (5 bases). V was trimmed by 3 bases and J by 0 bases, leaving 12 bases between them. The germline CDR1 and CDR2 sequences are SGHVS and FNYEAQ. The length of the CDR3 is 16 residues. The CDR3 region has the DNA TGTGCCAGCAGCTTTCTCGCAGGGAACTCTGGAAACACCATATATTTT. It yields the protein CASSFLAGNSGNTIYF.

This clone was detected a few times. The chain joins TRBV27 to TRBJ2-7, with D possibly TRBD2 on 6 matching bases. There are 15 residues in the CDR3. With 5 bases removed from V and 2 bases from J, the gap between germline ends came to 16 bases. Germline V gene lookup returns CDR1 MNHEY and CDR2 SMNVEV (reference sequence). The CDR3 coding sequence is TGTGCCAGCAGTCTCGCGGGGCGGGAAACCTACGAGCAGTACTTC. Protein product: CASSLAGRETYEQYF.

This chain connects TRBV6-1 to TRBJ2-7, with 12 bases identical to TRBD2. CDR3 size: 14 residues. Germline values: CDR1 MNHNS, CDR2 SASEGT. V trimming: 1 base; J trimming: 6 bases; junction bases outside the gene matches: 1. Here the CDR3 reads CASSEGTSGVEQYF. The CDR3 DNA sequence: TGTGCCAGCAGTGAAGGGACTAGCGGGGTCGAGCAGTACTTC.

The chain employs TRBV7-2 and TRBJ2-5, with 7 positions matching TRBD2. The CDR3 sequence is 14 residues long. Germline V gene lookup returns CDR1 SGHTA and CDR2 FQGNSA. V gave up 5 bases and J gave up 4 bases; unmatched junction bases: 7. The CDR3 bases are TGTGCCAGCAGCACCGGACTAGTCCCAGAGACCCAGTACTTC. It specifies CASSTGLVPETQYF. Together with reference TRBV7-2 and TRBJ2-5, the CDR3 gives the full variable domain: GAGVSQSPSNKVTEKGKDVELRCDPISGHTALYWYRQSLGQGLEFLIYFQGNSAPDKSGLPSDRFSAERTGGSVSTLTIQRTQQEDSAVYLCASSTGLVPETQYFGPGTRLLVL.

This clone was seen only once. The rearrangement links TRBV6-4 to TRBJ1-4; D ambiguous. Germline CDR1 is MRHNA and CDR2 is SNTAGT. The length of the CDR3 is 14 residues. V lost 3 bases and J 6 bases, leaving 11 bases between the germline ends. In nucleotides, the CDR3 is TGTGCCAGCAGTGAAACTCACCCCTATGAAAAACTGTTTTTT. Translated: CASSETHPYEKLFF.

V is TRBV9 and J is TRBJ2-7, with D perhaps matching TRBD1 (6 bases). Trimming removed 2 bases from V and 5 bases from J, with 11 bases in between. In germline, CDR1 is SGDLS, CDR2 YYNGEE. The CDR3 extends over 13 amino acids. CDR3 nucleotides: TGTGCCAGCAGCGTCAGGACAGTGGACGAGCAGTACTTC. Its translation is CASSVRTVDEQYF.

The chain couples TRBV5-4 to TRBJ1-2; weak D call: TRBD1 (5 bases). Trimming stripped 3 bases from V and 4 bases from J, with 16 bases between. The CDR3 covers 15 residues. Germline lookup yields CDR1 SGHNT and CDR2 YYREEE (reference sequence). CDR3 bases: TGTGCCAGCAGCTCAGAAAGTGGGGCGGCCTATGGCTACACCTTC. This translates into CASSSESGAAYGYTF.

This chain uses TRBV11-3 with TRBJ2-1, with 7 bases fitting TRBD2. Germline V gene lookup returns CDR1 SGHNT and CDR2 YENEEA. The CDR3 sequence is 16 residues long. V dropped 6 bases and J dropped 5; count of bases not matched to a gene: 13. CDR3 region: CASSLGAGSDHNEQFF. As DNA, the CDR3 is TGTGCCAGCAGTCTTGGAGCGGGGTCCGACCACAATGAGCAGTTCTTC.

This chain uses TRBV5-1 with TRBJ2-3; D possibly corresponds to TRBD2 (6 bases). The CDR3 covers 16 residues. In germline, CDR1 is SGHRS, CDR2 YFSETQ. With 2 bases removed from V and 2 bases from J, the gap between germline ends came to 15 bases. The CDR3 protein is CASSFLGGINTDTQYF. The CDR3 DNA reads TGCGCCAGCAGCTTTTTGGGCGGGATCAACACAGATACGCAGTATTTT.

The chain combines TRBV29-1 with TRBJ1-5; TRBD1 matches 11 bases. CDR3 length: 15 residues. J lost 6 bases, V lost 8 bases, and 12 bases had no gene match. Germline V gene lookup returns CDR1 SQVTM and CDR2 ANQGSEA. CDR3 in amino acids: CSPGQGAVRGQPQHF. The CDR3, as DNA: TGCAGCCCAGGACAGGGGGCGGTTCGGGGTCAGCCCCAGCATTTT.

DNA of the CDR3: TGTGCCAGTAGTATGGGGCAGGGCCCAGAGACCCAGTACTTC. It yields the protein CASSMGQGPETQYF. This chain uses TRBV19 with TRBJ2-5; weak D call: TRBD1 (5 bases). V was pared by 3 bases and J by 4 bases, with 12 bases between. The CDR3 has 14 amino acids. From germline, CDR1 is LNHDA and CDR2 SQIVND (reference sequence).

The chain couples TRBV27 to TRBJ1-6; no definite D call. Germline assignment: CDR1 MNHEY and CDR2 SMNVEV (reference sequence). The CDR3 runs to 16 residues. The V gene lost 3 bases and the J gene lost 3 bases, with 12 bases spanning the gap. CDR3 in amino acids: CASSFSIGDYNSPLHF. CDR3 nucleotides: TGTGCCAGCAGTTTCTCAATCGGGGACTATAATTCACCCCTCCACTTT.

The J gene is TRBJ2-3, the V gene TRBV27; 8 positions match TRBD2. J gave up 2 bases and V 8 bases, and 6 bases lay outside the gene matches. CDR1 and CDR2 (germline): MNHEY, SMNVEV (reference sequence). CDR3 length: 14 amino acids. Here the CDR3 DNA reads TGTGCCAGCCGACGGGAGGGGTTCACAGATACGCAGTATTTT. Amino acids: CASRREGFTDTQYF.

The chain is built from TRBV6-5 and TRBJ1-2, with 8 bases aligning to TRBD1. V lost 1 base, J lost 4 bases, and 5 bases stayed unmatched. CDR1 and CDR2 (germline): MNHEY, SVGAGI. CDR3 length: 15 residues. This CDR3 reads CASSYLQGVGYGYTF. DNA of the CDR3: TGTGCCAGCAGTTACTTACAGGGGGTCGGCTATGGCTACACCTTC.

CDR3 nucleotides: TGCGCCAGCAGCCAAGCCCGAGGGGGCGATGAGCAGTTCTTC. It yields the protein CASSQARGGDEQFF. This rearrangement joins TRBV4-3 to TRBJ2-1; 7 nucleotides line up with TRBD1. V gave up 1 base and J gave up 8 bases; unmatched junction bases: 5. The CDR3 is made up of 14 amino acids. Germline V gene sequence: CDR1 LGHNA, CDR2 YSLEER.

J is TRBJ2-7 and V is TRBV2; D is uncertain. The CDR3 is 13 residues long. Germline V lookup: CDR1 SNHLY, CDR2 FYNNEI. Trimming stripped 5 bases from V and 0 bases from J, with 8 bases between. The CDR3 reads CASSPLVSYEQYF. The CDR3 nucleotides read TGTGCCAGCAGTCCCCTAGTCTCCTACGAGCAGTACTTC.

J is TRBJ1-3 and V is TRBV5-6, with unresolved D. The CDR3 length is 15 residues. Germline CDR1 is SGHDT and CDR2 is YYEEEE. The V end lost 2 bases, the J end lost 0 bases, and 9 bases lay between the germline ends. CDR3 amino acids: CASSLVSGSGNTIYF. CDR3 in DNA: TGTGCCAGCAGCTTAGTTTCGGGCTCTGGAAACACCATATATTTT.

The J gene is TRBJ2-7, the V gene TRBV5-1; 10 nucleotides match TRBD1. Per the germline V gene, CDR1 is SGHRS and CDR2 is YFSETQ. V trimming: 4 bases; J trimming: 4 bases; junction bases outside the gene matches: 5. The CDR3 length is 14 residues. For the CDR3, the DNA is TGCGCCAGCAGCCCGGCGGACAGGGGGTACGAGCAGTACTTC. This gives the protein CASSPADRGYEQYF.

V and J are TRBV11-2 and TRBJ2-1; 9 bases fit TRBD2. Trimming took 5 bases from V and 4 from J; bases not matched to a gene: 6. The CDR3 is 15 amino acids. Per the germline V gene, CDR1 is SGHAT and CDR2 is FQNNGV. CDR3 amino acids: CASSARLAAYNEQFF. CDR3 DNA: TGTGCCAGCAGCGCCCGACTAGCGGCGTACAATGAGCAGTTCTTC.

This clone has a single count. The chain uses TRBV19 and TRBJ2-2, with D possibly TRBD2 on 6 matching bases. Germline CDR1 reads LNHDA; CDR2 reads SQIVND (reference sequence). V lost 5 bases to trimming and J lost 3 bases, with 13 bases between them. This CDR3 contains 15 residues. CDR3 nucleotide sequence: TGTGCCAGTAGTTCCGGGACTCACCACACCGGGGAGCTGTTTTTT. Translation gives CASSSGTHHTGELFF.

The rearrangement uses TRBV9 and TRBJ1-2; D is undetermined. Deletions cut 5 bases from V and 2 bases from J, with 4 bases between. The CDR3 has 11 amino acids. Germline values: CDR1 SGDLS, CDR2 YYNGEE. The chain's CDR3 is CASSENYGYTF. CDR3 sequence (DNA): TGTGCCAGCAGTGAGAACTATGGCTACACCTTC.

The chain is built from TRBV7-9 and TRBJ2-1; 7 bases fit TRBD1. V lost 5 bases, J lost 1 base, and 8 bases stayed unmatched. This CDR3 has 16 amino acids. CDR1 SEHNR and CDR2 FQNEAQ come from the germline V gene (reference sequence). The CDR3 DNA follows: TGTGCCAGCAGCCAAGGGGGCGGGCGGTCCTACAATGAGCAGTTCTTC. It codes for CASSQGGGRSYNEQFF.

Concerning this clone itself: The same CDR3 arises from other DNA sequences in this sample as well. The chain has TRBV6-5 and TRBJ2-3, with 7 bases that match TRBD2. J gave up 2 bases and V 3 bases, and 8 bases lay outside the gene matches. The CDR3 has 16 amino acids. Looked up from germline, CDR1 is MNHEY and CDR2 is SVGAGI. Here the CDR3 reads CASSYSAGANTDTQYF. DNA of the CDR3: TGTGCCAGCAGTTATTCGGCGGGAGCGAACACAGATACGCAGTATTTT.

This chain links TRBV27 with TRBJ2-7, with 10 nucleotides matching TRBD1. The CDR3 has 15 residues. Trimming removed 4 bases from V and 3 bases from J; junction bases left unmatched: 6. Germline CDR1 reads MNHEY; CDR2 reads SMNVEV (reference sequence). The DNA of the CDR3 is TGTGCCAGCAGTTCCACCGGGACAGGGGACTACGAGCAGTACTTC. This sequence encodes CASSSTGTGDYEQYF.

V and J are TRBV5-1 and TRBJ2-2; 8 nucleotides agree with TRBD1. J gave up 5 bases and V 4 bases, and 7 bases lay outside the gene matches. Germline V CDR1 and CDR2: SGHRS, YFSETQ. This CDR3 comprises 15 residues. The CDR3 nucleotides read TGCGCCAGCAGCATAGACAGGGGATTTACCGGGGAGCTGTTTTTT. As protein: CASSIDRGFTGELFF.

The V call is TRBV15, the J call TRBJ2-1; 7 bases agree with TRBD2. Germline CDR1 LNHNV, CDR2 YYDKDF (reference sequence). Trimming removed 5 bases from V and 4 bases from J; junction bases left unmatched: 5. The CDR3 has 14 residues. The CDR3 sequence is CATSRSSGYNEQFF. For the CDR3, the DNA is TGTGCCACCAGCCGGAGTAGCGGGTACAATGAGCAGTTCTTC. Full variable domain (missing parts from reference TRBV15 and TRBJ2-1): DAMVIQNPRYQVTQFGKPVTLSCSQTLNHNVMYWYQQKSSQAPKLLFHYYDKDFNNEADTPDNFQSRRPNTSFCFLDIRSPGLGDTAMYLCATSRSSGYNEQFFGPGTRLTVL.

The CDR3 nucleotides read TGTGCCAGCAGCCCTACTAGCGGGAGCTGGTCGTACGAGCAGTACTTC. Translation gives CASSPTSGSWSYEQYF. This chain connects TRBV14 to TRBJ2-7; 11 bases line up with TRBD2. The CDR3 is 16 residues long. The V gene end was trimmed by 4 bases and the J gene end by 4 bases; junction bases not matched to a gene: 9. Looked up from germline, CDR1 is SGHDN and CDR2 is FVKESK.